This T cell receptor beta chain emerged from a study of CD8+CD57+ T cells in acquired aplastic anemia. Study as a whole: Quantities of DNA derived from sorted CD4+ and CD8+ cells averaged approximately 3 ug. Mean read depth for CD4+ cells from healthy donors was about 9.9 million.

TCR beta VDJ combinations and CDR3 sequences were profiled from genomic DNA. TCRdb re-called the reads through MiXCR, storing one row per CDR3 protein. The table records 95,000 to 120,000 distinct CDR3 sequences, approximately 48% of them present only once. With regard to this clonotype: What it binds is unknown.

The study's findings and limits: Comparison of patients with controls identified approximately 28 shared CD8+ CDR3 sequences. In CD8+ cells, Simpson's diversity showed no significant difference between patients and controls.

V was clipped by 6 bases and J by 2 bases, with 10 bases between them. The CDR3 consists of 12 residues. In germline, CDR1 is SQVTM, CDR2 ANQGSEA. The clonotype was recovered from a human donor in good health, serving as a control. V and J are TRBV29-1 and TRBJ1-2, with unresolved D. The source material was sorted CD4+, CD8+, or CD8+CD57+ T cells (not recorded which) from PBMCs. The CDR3 is CSVGRENYGYTF. The CDR3 bases are TGCAGCGTAGGGAGGGAGAACTATGGCTACACCTTC.